The following is a T cell receptor (beta chain) sequence with its context. V was clipped by 1 base and J by 4 bases, with 16 bases between them. Germline V gives CDR1 SGHTA, CDR2 FQGNSA. This CDR3 contains 16 residues. The source of the sample is a study of blood T cell repertoires in COVID-19. Study background: COVID-19 samples collected from the United States, Italy and Spain covered acute and convalescent phases. From T cells, B-cell-depleted T cells, or PBMCs came the material, which was cDNA or gDNA.

Authors' data handling: Estimated nucleated cell counts came from reference gene primer amplification. The data were produced by immunoSEQ multiplex PCR, yet TCRdb's version contains in-frame clones alone and is incomplete. Clone size and the V and J calls come from that table; the DNA yielded D and trimming. Of 160,000 or so clones detected, roughly 75% appear once; the ten largest clones hold 6.5%. The V call is TRBV7-2, the J call TRBJ1-1; tentatively, D is TRBD1 (5 bases). The source is a man in his 70s with active or convalescent COVID-19. The material sequenced was peripheral blood. Here the CDR3 DNA reads TGTGCCAGCAGCTTAGTCAGGGACCCCGGGGGCACTGAAGCTTTCTTT. Its translation: CASSLVRDPGGTEAFF.